This is a list of T cell receptor beta chains from one sample in a study of a mutant IDH1 vaccine in newly diagnosed glioma. Assay: immunoSEQ multiplex PCR; the TCRdb copy retains only in-frame clones and omits some. The sample has under 55,000 clones; roughly nine tenths are singletons. Antigens of these TCRs are unknown. The sequencing here drew on PBMCs, taken from a glioma patient whose treatment included an IDH1 peptide vaccine. These receptor sequences come from a man aged 50 to 59 with glioma. CDR3s include the opening cysteine and the closing phenylalanine or tryptophan. A D gene is named only where the DNA matches it firmly. Only part of the rows carry a size: once, few, many, or a class if the clone is expanded.

>TRBV6-1|TRBJ1-3|-|-
TGTGCCAGCAGTGTAACTCAGGGAAACACCATATATTTT
CASSVTQGNTIYF
>TRBV7-3|TRBJ2-1|-|TRBD2
TGTGCCAGCAGCTTAACGGGACTAGCGAACGGTGAGCAGTTCTTC
CASSLTGLANGEQFF
>TRBV5-1|TRBJ2-2|-|TRBD1
TGCGCCAGCAGCTGGGACAGGGCGAACACCGGGGAGCTGTTTTTT
CASSWDRANTGELFF
>TRBV5-1|TRBJ1-4|-|-
TGCGCCAGCAGCTTTGGGCGAGGTAATGAAAAACTGTTTTTT
CASSFGRGNEKLFF
>TRBV30|TRBJ2-3|-|TRBD1
TGTGCCTGGAGCCAGGGACAGTCAACAGATACGCAGTATTTT
CAWSQGQSTDTQYF
>TRBV23-1|TRBJ2-1|-|-
TGCGCCAGCAGTCAATCGCGCAGGTCCCGGTCGTTAAATGAGCAGTTCTTC
CASSQSRRSRSLNEQFF
>TRBV4-1|TRBJ2-2|-|-
TGCGCCAGCAGCCAAGCGGGAAGGGCGCTCGGCGGGGAGCTGTTTTTT
CASSQAGRALGGELFF
>TRBV5-1|TRBJ2-5|-|TRBD2
TGCGCCAGCAGCTTGGTGCGCGGGGGACAAGAGACCCAGTACTTC
CASSLVRGGQETQYF
>TRBV29-1|TRBJ2-2|-|-
TGCAGCGTTGCCACCGGGACTGGGACCGGGGAGCTGTTTTTT
CSVATGTGTGELFF
>TRBV10-1|TRBJ2-7|-|-
TGCGCCAGCAGTGAGTCGGGGACCTCCTACGAGCAGTACTTC
CASSESGTSYEQYF
>TRBV29-1|TRBJ2-1|-|-
TGCAGCGTCGGGGACTCCTACAATGAGCAGTTCTTC
CSVGDSYNEQFF
>TRBV6-6|TRBJ1-5|-|-
TGTGCCAGCAATACCCCCGGAAGGGGGAGGAATCAGCCCCAGCATTTT
CASNTPGRGRNQPQHF
>TRBV5-1|TRBJ2-5|-|TRBD2
TGCGCCAGCAGCTATGCGGGGGGATCCGGGGAGACCCAGTACTTC
CASSYAGGSGETQYF
>TRBV27|TRBJ1-6|-|TRBD1
TGTGCCAGCAGCCTACAGGGGAGCCGTTCACCCCTCCACTTT
CASSLQGSRSPLHF
>TRBV2|TRBJ2-7|-|-
TGTGCCAGCAGTGAATTATCTACGTACGAGCAGTACTTC
CASSELSTYEQYF
>TRBV6-6|TRBJ1-5|-|-
TGTGCCAGCAGTGATACCCCTCGGGGTCAGCCCCAGCATTTT
CASSDTPRGQPQHF
>TRBV7-2|TRBJ2-5|-|-
TGTGCCAGCAGCTTAGCGCTGACCCAGTACTTC
CASSLALTQYF
>TRBV15|TRBJ1-5|-|-
TGTGCCACCAGCAGAGACGCGGCACAGCCCCAGCATTTT
CATSRDAAQPQHF
>TRBV2|TRBJ1-5|few|TRBD1
TGTGCCAGCAGTGAAGCACAGGGGCGGTATAGCAATCAGCCCCAGCATTTT
CASSEAQGRYSNQPQHF
>TRBV4-1|TRBJ2-3|once|-
TGCGCCAGCAGCCAAGAGGAGGGCCTTAACGCAGATACGCAGTATTTT
CASSQEEGLNADTQYF
>TRBV27|TRBJ1-1|few|-
TGTGCCAGCAGCCCTATGTCCTGGACTGAAGCTTTCTTT
CASSPMSWTEAFF
>TRBV27|TRBJ2-7|-|-
TGTGCCAGCAGTTTAGCGGGACAGTCCTACGAGCAGTACTTC
CASSLAGQSYEQYF
>TRBV11-1|TRBJ2-1|-|-
TGTGCCAGTACCACAGGGAGCTCCTACAATGAGCAGTTCTTC
CASTTGSSYNEQFF
>TRBV6-1|TRBJ2-3|-|-
TGTGCCAGCAGTACGTGGACAGTTGCCACAGATACGCAGTATTTT
CASSTWTVATDTQYF
>TRBV7-9|TRBJ1-5|once|TRBD1
TGTGCCAGCAGGACAGGGAACCAGCCCCAGCATTTT
CASRTGNQPQHF
>TRBV10-3|TRBJ2-7|-|-
TGTGCCATCAGCGATCCTACTAGGACCTACGAGCAGTACTTC
CAISDPTRTYEQYF
>TRBV5-6|TRBJ1-2|-|TRBD1
TGTGCCAGCAGCTTGTCCGTCGGTGGGACAGGGGACTATGGCTACACCTTC
CASSLSVGGTGDYGYTF